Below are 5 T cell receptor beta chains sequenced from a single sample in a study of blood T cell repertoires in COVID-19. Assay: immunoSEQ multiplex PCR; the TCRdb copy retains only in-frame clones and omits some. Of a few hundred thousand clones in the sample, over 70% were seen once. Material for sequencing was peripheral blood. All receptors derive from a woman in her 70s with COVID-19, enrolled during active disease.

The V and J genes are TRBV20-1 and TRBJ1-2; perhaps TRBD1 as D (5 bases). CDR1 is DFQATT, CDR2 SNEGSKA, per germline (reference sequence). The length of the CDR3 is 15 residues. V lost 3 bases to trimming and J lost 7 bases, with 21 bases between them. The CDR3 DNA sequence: TGCAGTGCTAGTTCTCAAGCCAGGGTGTTTTCTGGCTACACCTTC. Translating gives CSASSQARVFSGYTF.

CDR3: CASSSGGYSYNEQFF. The CDR3 DNA is TGTGCCAGCAGCTCAGGGGGTTACTCCTACAATGAGCAGTTCTTC. The gene calls are TRBV5-8 and TRBJ2-1; 7 bases are shared with TRBD1. The germline gives CDR1 SGHTS, CDR2 YDEGEE. The J segment lost 0 bases and the V segment lost 3 bases, leaving 3 bases of the junction unmatched. This CDR3 region has 15 residues.

The CDR3 DNA is TGTGCCAGCAGTTTATTACCCGGGACTAGCGGGATAGGGACCTACGAGCAGTACTTC. Protein sequence: CASSLLPGTSGIGTYEQYF. The chain is built from TRBV27 and TRBJ2-7; TRBD2 matches at 13 bases. The CDR3 has 19 amino acids. The V gene's germline CDR1 is MNHEY and CDR2 SMNVEV (reference sequence). Losses at the gene ends were 1 base for V and 2 bases for J; bases not matched to a gene: 11.

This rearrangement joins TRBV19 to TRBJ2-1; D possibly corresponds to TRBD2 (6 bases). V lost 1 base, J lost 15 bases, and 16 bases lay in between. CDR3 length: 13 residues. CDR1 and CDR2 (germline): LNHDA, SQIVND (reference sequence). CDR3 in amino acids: CASSIVPTSYPFF. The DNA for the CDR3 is TGTGCCAGTAGTATAGTCCCGACTAGTTATCCGTTCTTC.

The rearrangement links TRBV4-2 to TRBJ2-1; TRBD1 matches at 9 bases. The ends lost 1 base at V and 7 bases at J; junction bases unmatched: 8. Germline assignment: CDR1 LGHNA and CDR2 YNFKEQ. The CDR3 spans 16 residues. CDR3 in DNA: TGTGCCAGCAGCCAAGTAGGGGACAGGGAGGCAAATGAGCAGTTCTTC. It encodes CASSQVGDREANEQFF.